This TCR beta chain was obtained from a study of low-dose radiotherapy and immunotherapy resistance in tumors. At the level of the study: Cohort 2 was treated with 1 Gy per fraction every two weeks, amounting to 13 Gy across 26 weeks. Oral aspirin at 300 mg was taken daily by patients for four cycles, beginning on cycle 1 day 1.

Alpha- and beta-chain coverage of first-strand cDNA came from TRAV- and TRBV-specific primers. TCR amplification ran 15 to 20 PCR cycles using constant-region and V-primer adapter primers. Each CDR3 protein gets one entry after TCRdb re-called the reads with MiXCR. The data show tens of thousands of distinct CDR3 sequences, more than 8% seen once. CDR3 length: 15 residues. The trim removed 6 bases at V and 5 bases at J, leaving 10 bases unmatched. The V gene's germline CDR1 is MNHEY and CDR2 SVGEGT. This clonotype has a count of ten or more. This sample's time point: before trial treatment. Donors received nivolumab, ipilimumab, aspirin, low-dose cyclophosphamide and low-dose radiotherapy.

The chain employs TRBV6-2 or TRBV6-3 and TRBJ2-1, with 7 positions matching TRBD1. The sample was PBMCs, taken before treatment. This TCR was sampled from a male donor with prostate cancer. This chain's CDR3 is CASRYAGTEHNEQFF. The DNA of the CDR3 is TGTGCCAGCAGATACGCCGGGACAGAACACAATGAGCAGTTCTTC.